The clone carrying this TCR beta chain was counted a single time. Antigen unknown. A much larger clone is a single base away; this may be a read error. The authors ran a second PCR of roughly 7 to 11 cycles using a sample-barcoded 5' primer and a J-beta primer mix. In TCRdb, the 5' RACE reads were re-called with MiXCR into one record per CDR3 protein. This sample carries 1.5 million to 2 million distinct CDR3 sequences, 28% of them seen once, and the ten largest clones take over 7%. The sample is drawn from a study of blood T cells in healthy people across ages. Germline values: CDR1 DFQATT, CDR2 SNEGSKA (reference sequence). This CDR3 is built from 12 residues. Findings and limits, study-wide: Observed TCR beta diversity showed a strong correlation with the percentage of naive T cells as measured by flow cytometry.

Sequencing was performed on blood. The TCR was taken from a woman in her twenties or thirties in good health. V is TRBV20-1 and J is TRBJ2-3; D not certain. CDR3 nucleotides: TGCAGTGCTCCGATCCTCACAGATGCGCAGTATTTT. Residues: CSAPILTDAQYF.